These 8 T cell receptor beta chains share one sample of origin, sequenced in a study of T cell responses to AZD1222 COVID-19 vaccine. Generated by immunoSEQ multiplex PCR, the TCRdb table keeps only in-frame clones and is missing some. This table holds 86,000 or so clones, roughly 87% found once. This specimen consisted of peripheral blood, obtained on day 0 of AZD1222 vaccination. These receptors all come from an adult in good health.

The CDR3 reads CASSLSKGTANSPLHF. The CDR3 DNA follows: TGTGCCAGCAGTTTATCGAAAGGGACTGCGAATTCACCCCTCCACTTT. The gene calls are TRBV27 and TRBJ1-6; TRBD1 is a possible D gene (5 bases). CDR3 length: 16 amino acids. Germline-derived CDR1 and CDR2 are MNHEY and SMNVEV (reference sequence). With 0 bases removed from V and 7 bases from J, the gap between germline ends came to 13 bases.

The rearrangement links TRBV15 to TRBJ1-5; 11 nucleotides line up with TRBD1. Germline V gives CDR1 LNHNV, CDR2 YYDKDF (reference sequence). V gave up 0 bases and J gave up 5 bases; unmatched junction bases: 9. The CDR3 runs 18 residues. CDR3 in amino acids: CATSRDPSDRGLHQPQHF. The CDR3 DNA sequence: TGTGCCACCAGCAGAGACCCCTCGGACAGGGGGCTCCATCAGCCCCAGCATTTT.

This chain links TRBV6-1 with TRBJ2-3; the D is unclear. There are 11 residues in the CDR3. Trimming took off 2 bases at V and 6 bases at J, with 3 bases between the two ends. The germline V gene encodes CDR1 MNHNS and CDR2 SASEGT. In DNA form, the CDR3 reads TGTGCCAGCAGTGAAAGGGATACGCAGTATTTT. It is translated as CASSERDTQYF.

A remark on this clone: Different DNA sequences within this sample yield the same CDR3. The chain employs TRBV5-1 and TRBJ1-1, with D unclear. There are 14 residues in the CDR3. The V gene lost 0 bases and the J gene lost 1 base, with 7 bases spanning the gap. Looked up from germline, CDR1 is SGHRS and CDR2 is YFSETQ. CDR3 bases: TGCGCCAGCAGCTTGGCCCAGACGAACACTGAAGCTTTCTTT. Protein: CASSLAQTNTEAFF.

The CDR3 DNA reads TGTGCCAGCAGGAATCAGCGGGAGGGCAATGAGCAGTTCTTC. The encoded protein is CASRNQREGNEQFF. V usage is TRBV6-6 and J usage is TRBJ2-1; 10 bases agree with TRBD2. The germline CDR1 and CDR2 sequences are MNHNY and SVGAGI (reference sequence). This CDR3 region has 14 residues. V shed 6 bases and J 6 bases; nucleotides not matched to a gene: 5.

The V gene is TRBV5-4, the J gene TRBJ2-2; the match to TRBD2 covers 7 bases. V was pared by 0 bases and J by 8 bases, with 4 bases of the junction left unmatched. This CDR3 contains 14 residues. CDR1 is SGHNT, CDR2 YYREEE, per germline (reference sequence). The CDR3 DNA sequence: TGTGCCAGCAGCTTGGGGCTAGCGGTAGGGGAGCTGTTTTTT. Its translation: CASSLGLAVGELFF.

The chain couples TRBV11-2 to TRBJ1-6; the D gene is possibly TRBD1 (6 bases). V shed 1 base and J shed 7 bases, with 8 bases lying between them. The V gene's germline CDR1 is SGHAT and CDR2 FQNNGV. CDR3 length: 14 residues. The CDR3 spells CASSLARGNSPLHF. Here the CDR3 DNA reads TGTGCCAGCAGCTTAGCGAGGGGGAATTCACCCCTCCACTTT.

This chain connects TRBV5-4 to TRBJ1-2; tentatively, D is TRBD1 (6 bases). Trimming shortened V by 5 bases and J by 4 bases, and 15 bases separated the two germline ends. The germline gives CDR1 SGHNT, CDR2 YYREEE (reference sequence). CDR3 size: 14 residues. For the CDR3, the DNA is TGTGCCAGCAGGGAACAGGGATCCTCCTATGGCTACACCTTC. Translation gives CASREQGSSYGYTF.